This T cell receptor (beta chain) was recorded in a study of cytotoxic CD8 clonotypes in ibrutinib-treated CLL (dated by TCRdb to the early 2020s). Background on the whole study: In this cohort, some 16 patients were treatment-naive and about ten were relapsed/refractory, while 17 to 18 had unmutated IGHV. An average of around 250,000 productive templates and roughly 94,000 productive rearrangements was obtained per sample. Cryopreserved peripheral blood mononuclear cells were obtained before treatment, at response, and at either sustained remission or disease progression. Responses were partial in roughly 25 patients and complete in 2; after median 68 months follow-up, roughly 15 stayed in remission and about twelve progressed. Response samples were taken after a median of roughly a year on treatment, ranging from 6 to 36 months. Of the approximately 94 people in the trial, some 28 had longitudinal samples available. Beyond this particular receptor, the publication reports: Public clonotypes were found to be uncommon and were observed to contract or remain stable during treatment; the increase in clonality was shown to reflect expansion of private clonotypes at ibrutinib response. Sampling times were not matched between sustained-remission and progressing patients, and lymph node repertoires were not studied. At baseline, clonality was higher than in age-matched healthy donors and showed a strong correlation with circulating CD8+ T-cell counts. An increase in clonality was observed at ibrutinib response, with clonality remaining stable during sustained remission and falling back toward baseline at progression.

Each clonotype received, on average, approximately 9.9x coverage in deep resolution sequencing performed on a MiSeq, where the target depth lay between 1 in 1 million and 1 in 200,000 T cells. TCR beta libraries were generated with the immunoSEQ hsTCRB Kit. As for how the authors treated the data: ImmunoSEQ Data Assistant and ImmunoSEQ Analyzer were used for data analysis, and V, D and J genes were assigned according to IMGT definitions. Clonality, which ranges from 0 to 1, was calculated as one minus the normalized Shannon entropy of productive rearrangement frequencies. Public clonotype analysis was restricted to overrepresented clonotypes comprising at least 0.05% of each patient's repertoire. Around 12 age-matched healthy donor repertoires from immuneACCESS were used as controls for clonality. TCRdb retrieved this table from immuneACCESS and kept in-frame rearrangements only. Not all clones are present; in checked studies, unresolved V genes account for under half, and no reason is known for the remainder. V and J calls and clone size are as listed in that table; D and trimming were resolved from the DNA. Counted in this sample were a few hundred thousand clones; 80% of them appeared once. Over 5.5% of the sample rests with the top ten.

Clipping removes 0 bases from V and 4 bases from J, with 4 as the unmatched junction base count. Including the terminal cysteine and phenylalanine, the CDR3 comprises 14 residues. Here the CDR3 DNA is all that survives: 42 bases in frame from base 1. Based on the germline V gene, the CDR1 and CDR2 sequences are SQVTM and ANQGSEA. As to this clone: Its recognized antigen is unknown. No base-level quality is on record; no much larger clone is a single base apart.

Around 2 micrograms of genomic DNA were extracted from cryopreserved PBMCs for TCR beta library preparation. Longitudinal blood samples from CLL patients on ibrutinib monotherapy were analyzed using high-throughput TCR beta sequencing. Patients were enrolled in a phase 2 open-label single-center ibrutinib monotherapy trial. Here the sequenced sample was PBMCs, taken before ibrutinib treatment. This clonotype was sampled from a human donor with chronic lymphocytic leukemia. The chain links TRBV29-1 with TRBJ1-2; 8 bases in the junction line up with TRBD1. The bases read TGCAGCGTTGAAGATCAGGGGGCTGGCTATGGCTACACCTTC. Translation gives CSVEDQGAGYGYTF.